This TCR beta chain was profiled in a study of T cell responses to AZD1222 COVID-19 vaccine. The protocol was immunoSEQ multiplex PCR, while the TCRdb copy is restricted to in-frame clones and leaves out a portion. The sample holds approximately 110,000 clones, approximately 85% seen once. This clone has only a few counts. The CDR3 has 12 amino acids. Trimming removed 2 bases at V and 6 bases at J, with 7 bases between. Germline CDR1 and CDR2: KGHSH and LQKENI. V and J are TRBV18 and TRBJ1-2, with D unresolved. The receptor comes from an adult in good health. The sequenced sample was peripheral blood, obtained on day 0 of AZD1222 vaccination. The chain's CDR3 is CASSPFGDGYTF. The CDR3 DNA reads TGTGCCAGCTCACCATTTGGGGATGGCTACACCTTC.